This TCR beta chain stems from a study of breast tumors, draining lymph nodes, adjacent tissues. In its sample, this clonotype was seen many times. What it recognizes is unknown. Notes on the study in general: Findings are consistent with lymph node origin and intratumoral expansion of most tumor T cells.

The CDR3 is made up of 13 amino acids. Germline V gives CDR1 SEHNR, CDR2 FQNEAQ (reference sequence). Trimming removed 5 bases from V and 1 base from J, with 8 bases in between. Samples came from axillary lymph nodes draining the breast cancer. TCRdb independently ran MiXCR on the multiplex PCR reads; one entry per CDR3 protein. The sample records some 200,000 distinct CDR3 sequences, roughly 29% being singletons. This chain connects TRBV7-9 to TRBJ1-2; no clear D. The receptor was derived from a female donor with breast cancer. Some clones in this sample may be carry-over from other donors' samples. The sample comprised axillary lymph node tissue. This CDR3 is CASSQAVNYGYTF. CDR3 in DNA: TGTGCCAGCAGCCAGGCAGTTAACTATGGCTACACCTTC.